One and the same sample provided the 9 T cell receptor beta chains below, sequenced in a study of CD8 T cells in Susac syndrome. RNA, at roughly 0.5 to 1 ug, was reverse transcribed with random hexamers. TCRdb re-derived calls from the immunoSEQ multiplex PCR reads in MiXCR, one entry per CDR3 protein. Among some 77,000 distinct CDR3 sequences listed, about 93% were seen once. The sample comprised CD4+ T cells from PBMCs. These receptors all come from a human donor with Susac syndrome.

The rearrangement joins TRBV18 to TRBJ2-7; D is perhaps TRBD1 or TRBD2 (6 bases each). V gave up 2 bases and J gave up 6 bases, with 14 bases separating them. CDR1 and CDR2 from the germline V gene are KGHSH and LQKENI. The CDR3 runs to 14 residues. In DNA, the CDR3 is TGTGCCAGCTCACCAGAGGGGGGTATGGGCGAGCAGTACTTC. Protein product: CASSPEGGMGEQYF.

The rearrangement uses TRBV7-9 and TRBJ2-1, with D possibly TRBD1 on 6 matching bases. The CDR3 spans 18 residues. Germline V CDR1 and CDR2: SEHNR, FQNEAQ (reference sequence). Between the trimmed V and J ends, which lost 7 bases and 3 bases, there was a span of 25 bases. This CDR3 is CASNRDTTPQLIYNEQFF. The CDR3 coding sequence is TGTGCCAGCAACCGGGACACGACCCCACAGCTTATCTACAATGAGCAGTTCTTC.

The rearrangement links TRBV15 to TRBJ2-1; TRBD1 aligns across 8 bases. CDR1 and CDR2 from the germline V gene are LNHNV and YYDKDF (reference sequence). There are 16 residues in the CDR3. J was trimmed by 6 bases and V by 2 bases; bases with no gene match: 9. CDR3 in amino acids: CATSRTTGVIPNEQFF. CDR3 nucleotides: TGTGCCACCAGCAGAACGACAGGGGTCATACCCAATGAGCAGTTCTTC. The full variable domain, rest sourced from reference TRBV15 and TRBJ2-1, is DAMVIQNPRYQVTQFGKPVTLSCSQTLNHNVMYWYQQKSSQAPKLLFHYYDKDFNNEADTPDNFQSRRPNTSFCFLDIRSPGLGDTAMYLCATSRTTGVIPNEQFFGPGTRLTVL.

This clonotype occurred once. This sequence joins TRBV6-2 or TRBV6-3 and TRBJ1-5, with 8 bases matching TRBD1. This CDR3 has 14 amino acids. Looked up from germline, CDR1 is MNHEY and CDR2 is SVGEGT. The trim removed 4 bases at V and 4 bases at J, leaving 3 bases unmatched. In DNA form, the CDR3 reads TGTGCCAGCAGTTCCCGACAGGGGAATCAGCCCCAGCATTTT. As protein: CASSSRQGNQPQHF.

The chain is built from TRBV7-9 and TRBJ2-3; D unresolved. The V gene's germline CDR1 is SEHNR and CDR2 FQNEAQ (reference sequence). V was cut by 1 base and J by 0 bases, with 8 bases left in between. The CDR3 runs 15 residues. Here the CDR3 DNA reads TGTGCCAGCAGCTTAGGGGTTGGAAGCACAGATACGCAGTATTTT. It translates to CASSLGVGSTDTQYF.

This chain connects TRBV28 to TRBJ2-5, with TRBD1 identical over 8 bases. V shed 4 bases and J 2 bases; nucleotides not matched to a gene: 3. Germline V lookup: CDR1 MDHEN, CDR2 SYDVKM. The CDR3 totals 14 residues. In DNA form, the CDR3 reads TGTGCCAGCAGTTCCGGACAGGGACAAGAGACCCAGTACTTC. Encoded protein: CASSSGQGQETQYF.

The V and J genes are TRBV30 and TRBJ1-1; 9 bases are a match to TRBD1. Germline loops: CDR1 GTSNPN, CDR2 SVGIG (reference sequence). V shed 7 bases and J 0 bases; nucleotides not matched to a gene: 9. CDR3 size: 15 residues. CDR3 amino acids: CALHRQGEVNTEAFF. The CDR3 DNA follows: TGTGCCTTACATCGACAGGGGGAAGTGAACACTGAAGCTTTCTTT.

To note about this clonotype: One end of the junction fails to match germline, which may point to a read error. The V call is TRBV5-6, the J call TRBJ2-6, with TRBD2 matching 14 bases. This CDR3 spans 22 amino acids. Germline V lookup: CDR1 SGHDT, CDR2 YYEEEE. CDR3: CTSRFYPRTSGGQSSGANVLIF. The CDR3 DNA reads as TGTACCAGCAGGTTCTACCCCCGGACTAGCGGGGGGCAGAGCTCTGGGGCCAACGTCCTGATTTTC.

This sequence joins TRBV4-2 and TRBJ1-2, with 8 bases fitting TRBD1. Per the germline V gene, CDR1 is LGHNA and CDR2 is YNFKEQ. The CDR3 runs to 15 residues. The ends lost 5 bases at V and 1 base at J; junction bases unmatched: 6. CDR3 DNA: TGTGCCAGCAGCGCTAGGACAGGGATTAACTATGGCTACACCTTC. This encodes CASSARTGINYGYTF.